The 32 T cell receptor beta chains below come from one sample, sequenced in a study of breast tumors, draining lymph nodes, adjacent tissues. Axillary draining lymph nodes of breast cancer patients supplied the node samples. MiXCR was run by TCRdb on the multiplex PCR reads, yielding one entry per CDR3 protein. The table records under 350,000 distinct CDR3 sequences, 30% of them present only once. Sequencing was done on a sample of axillary lymph node tissue. The source is a female donor with breast cancer. Some clones in this sample may be carry-over from other donors' samples.

This clonotype occurred many times. The chain combines TRBV29-1 with TRBJ2-1; no definite D call. With 3 bases removed from V and 10 bases from J, the gap between germline ends came to 13 bases. Germline-derived CDR1 and CDR2 are SQVTM and ANQGSEA. This CDR3 is built from 12 residues. CDR3 loop: CSVEFRSEEQFF. CDR3 in DNA: TGCAGCGTTGAGTTCCGGTCGGAGGAGCAGTTCTTC.

This clonotype was seen ten or more times. A single base separates this from a much larger clone, so it may be a read error. This rearrangement joins TRBV9 to TRBJ2-5; D is possibly TRBD2 (5 bases). The CDR3 has 14 amino acids. Germline V gene data show CDR1 as SGDLS and CDR2 as YYNGEE. Trimming took off 4 bases at V and 3 bases at J, with 13 bases between the two ends. The CDR3 DNA is TGTGCCAGCAGCACCGGAGGCTCGGAAGAGACCCAGTACTTC. Its protein is CASSTGGSEETQYF.

About this clonotype itself: This may arise from a read error, as a much more abundant clone is one base away. The V gene is TRBV20-1, the J gene TRBJ2-2, with TRBD2 identical over 7 bases. The germline gives CDR1 DFQATT, CDR2 SNEGSKA (reference sequence). The CDR3 contains 15 residues. The CDR3, as DNA: TGCAGTGCCCGACCTAGCGGAACGAACACCGAGGAGCTGTTTTTT. It translates to CSARPSGTNTEELFF.

This clonotype was counted at least ten times. This chain connects TRBV6-6 to TRBJ2-1; 11 bases are shared with TRBD2. This CDR3 region has 16 residues. Germline trimming cut 6 bases from V and 6 bases from J; bases unmatched to any gene: 10. Germline CDR1 is MNHNY and CDR2 is SVGAGI (reference sequence). CDR3 protein: CASSSLGTSGSNEQFF. The CDR3 DNA is TGTGCCAGCAGCAGTCTCGGGACTAGCGGCAGCAATGAGCAGTTCTTC.

In its sample, this clonotype was seen many times. The rearrangement links TRBV29-1 to TRBJ1-1, with D tentatively TRBD1 (6 bases). The germline gives CDR1 SQVTM, CDR2 ANQGSEA. V was pared by 5 bases and J by 5 bases, with 18 bases between. CDR3 length: 14 residues. In nucleotides, the CDR3 is TGCAGCGTTACCCACAGGGCGGGGGAGACTGAAGCTTTCTTT. This translates into CSVTHRAGETEAFF.

This clonotype was observed at least ten times. The rearrangement links TRBV5-1 to TRBJ1-5; 8 nucleotides line up with TRBD1. V lost 6 bases and J lost 4; bases outside the gene matches: 15. The germline V gene has CDR1 SGHRS and CDR2 YFSETQ. The CDR3 loop spans 17 amino acids. CDR3 coding DNA: TGCGCCAGCACCTTCGTTAAGACAGGGGCCTTGAATCAGCCCCAGCATTTT. It codes for CASTFVKTGALNQPQHF. The full variable domain, its missing parts supplied by reference TRBV5-1 and TRBJ1-5, is KAGVTQTPRYLIKTRGQQVTLSCSPISGHRSVSWYQQTPGQGLQFLFEYFSETQRNKGNFPGRFSGRQFSNSRSEMNVSTLELGDSALYLCASTFVKTGALNQPQHFGDGTRLSIL.

This clonotype was seen repeatedly, ten times or more. J is TRBJ2-7 and V is TRBV5-1; a possible D gene is TRBD2 (5 bases). CDR1 is SGHRS, CDR2 YFSETQ, per germline. The CDR3 runs 14 residues. V was cut by 4 bases and J by 1 base, with 12 bases left in between. In DNA form, the CDR3 reads TGCGCCAGCAGCGAGAGGACGGGATCCTACGAGCAGTACTTC. Protein product: CASSERTGSYEQYF.

In regard to this clonotype: The junction departs from the called germline gene at one end, perhaps through a read error. The rearrangement uses TRBV7-9 and TRBJ2-3; D is undetermined. The germline V gene encodes CDR1 SEHNR and CDR2 FQNEAQ (reference sequence). This CDR3 is 17 amino acids long. The DNA for the CDR3 is TGTGCCAGCAGCTTAAAAGCGTTCGAGACAAGCACAGACACGCAGTATTTT. Amino acids: CASSLKAFETSTDTQYF.

This clonotype was counted ten times or more. The rearrangement joins TRBV25-1 to TRBJ1-6; a possible D gene is TRBD1 (5 bases). Per the germline V gene, CDR1 is MGHDK and CDR2 is SYGVNS. There are 13 residues in the CDR3. The germline V and J ends were trimmed by 10 bases and 6 bases, with 13 bases remaining between them. Here the CDR3 DNA reads TGTGCCACCTCACCGGGACCTAATTCACCCCTCCACTTT. Translated, it gives CATSPGPNSPLHF.

In regard to this clonotype: Given a much more abundant clone one base away, this may be a read error. In DNA, the CDR3 is TGTGCCAGTCAGGGGGCGCGGAGCGATCAGCCCCAGCATTTT. Amino acids: CASQGARSDQPQHF. This chain joins TRBV6-2 or TRBV6-3 and TRBJ1-5; 8 positions agree with TRBD1. The V segment lost 9 bases and the J segment 5 bases; nucleotides outside the gene matches: 9. Germline loops: CDR1 MNHEY, CDR2 SVGEGT. This CDR3 is built from 14 residues.

This clonotype was seen repeatedly, ten times or more. This CDR3 is CASSLDYPYNEQFF. CDR3 bases: TGTGCCAGCAGCTTAGACTACCCCTACAATGAGCAGTTCTTC. The chain carries TRBV7-9 and TRBJ2-1; D gene unclear. The V gene's germline CDR1 is SEHNR and CDR2 FQNEAQ (reference sequence). Trimming pared 1 base from V and 2 bases from J, leaving 6 bases between. This CDR3 has 14 residues.

In its sample, this clonotype was seen many times. Relative to the germline gene, one junction end is altered; a read error may explain this. The V and J genes are TRBV6-6 and TRBJ1-5, with D maybe TRBD1 (5 bases). The V gene's germline CDR1 is MNHNY and CDR2 SVGAGI (reference sequence). The CDR3 totals 14 residues. The CDR3 region is CASSHSGGDQPQHF. CDR3 in DNA: TGTGCCAGCAGTCACTCGGGGGGAGATCAGCCCCAGCATTTT.

Concerning this clonotype itself: One base away lies a much larger clone, so this may be a sequencing read error. As the CDR3 is not closed by the conserved phenylalanine or tryptophan, this likely results from a read error. V usage is TRBV19 and J usage is TRBJ2-1; 9 bases align to TRBD2. V lost 3 bases, J lost 4 bases, and 4 bases stayed unmatched. The CDR3 contains 15 residues. Germline values: CDR1 LNHDA, CDR2 SQIVND (reference sequence). In DNA form, the CDR3 reads TGTGCCAGTAGTATTGCGGGGGGGTCATACAATGAGCAGTTCCTC. It specifies CASSIAGGSYNEQFL.

As regards this clonotype: A much bigger clone sits one base away, suggesting this may be a read error. V is TRBV9 and J is TRBJ1-2; TRBD1 is a possible D gene (6 bases). The CDR3 sequence is 15 residues long. Germline loops: CDR1 SGDLS, CDR2 YYNGEE. V was trimmed by 0 bases and J by 4 bases, leaving 13 bases between them. CDR3 loop: CASSVEAGAFYGYTF. CDR3 in DNA: TGTGCCAGCAGCGTAGAGGCAGGGGCCTTCTATGGCTACACCTTC. Based on the CDR3 plus reference TRBV9 and TRBJ1-2, the full variable domain is DSGVTQTPKHLITATGQRVTLRCSPRSGDLSVYWYQQSLDQGLQFLIQYYNGEERAKGNILERFSAQQFPDLHSELNLSSLELGDSALYFCASSVEAGAFYGYTFGSGTRLTVV.

On this clonotype: A much larger clone differs from this one at a single base, so this may be a read error. The V call is TRBV5-6, the J call TRBJ2-2; D is possibly TRBD1 (6 bases). The length of the CDR3 is 14 residues. Germline lookup yields CDR1 SGHDT and CDR2 YYEEEE. The CDR3 sequence: CASSTGQNTGELVF. DNA for the CDR3: TGTGCCAGCAGCACTGGACAGAACACCGGGGAGCTGGTTTTT.

This clonotype appeared many times. The chain carries TRBV9 and TRBJ1-2; D remains ambiguous. The germline V gene encodes CDR1 SGDLS and CDR2 YYNGEE. The CDR3 has 16 amino acids. The V end was cut by 4 bases, the J end by 3 bases, with 19 bases between. The CDR3 here is CASSTGWGPEHYGYTF. CDR3 nucleotides: TGTGCCAGCAGCACCGGTTGGGGTCCGGAGCACTATGGCTACACCTTC.

V gene TRBV12-5 combines with J gene TRBJ2-1, with D perhaps TRBD2 (6 bases). The CDR3 has 16 residues. Trimming pared 6 bases from V and 3 bases from J, leaving 18 bases between. CDR1 is LGHNT, CDR2 FRNRAP, per germline. In DNA form, the CDR3 reads TGTGCTAGTGGCCCTCCACTAGCTGGCGGCTACAATGAGCAGTTCTTC. Translating gives CASGPPLAGGYNEQFF.

The chain is built from TRBV28 and TRBJ2-7, with a tentative D call TRBD1 (6 bases). V lost 6 bases to trimming and J lost 3 bases, with 15 bases between them. The CDR3 has 14 residues. The V gene's germline CDR1 is MDHEN and CDR2 SYDVKM. CDR3 sequence reads: CASSLGQRGYEQYF. In nucleotides, the CDR3 is TGTGCCAGCAGCCTTGGACAGCGAGGCTACGAGCAGTACTTC.

This clonotype has a count of ten or more. This chain connects TRBV5-1 to TRBJ1-3; no clear D. Trimming removed 3 bases from V and 0 bases from J, with 7 bases in between. Germline V lookup: CDR1 SGHRS, CDR2 YFSETQ. This CDR3 has 14 amino acids. The chain's CDR3 is CASSYADSGNTIYF. The CDR3 coding sequence is TGCGCCAGCAGCTACGCAGACTCTGGAAACACCATATATTTT.

This clonotype was seen only a few times. A read error may account for a junction end that differs from germline. The V call is TRBV10-3, the J call TRBJ2-7; no definite D call. Per germline, CDR1 ENHRY and CDR2 SYGVKD. This CDR3 region has 16 residues. CDR3 residues: CASSTRFQLAAYEQYF. The CDR3 bases are TGTGCCAGCAGTACCCGATTCCAACTGGCAGCCTACGAGCAGTACTTC.

Details on this clonotype: It may be a read error: a sequence one base away is much more abundant. The chain couples TRBV12-3 or TRBV12-4 to TRBJ2-2; 7 nucleotides align to TRBD2. Trimming at V came to 8 bases and at J to 6 bases, leaving 12 bases not matched to a gene. The CDR3 has 15 residues. The CDR3, as DNA: TGTGCCAGCTTTACTCGCGGGAGTGGAGCCGGGGAGCTGTTTTTT. Its protein product is CASFTRGSGAGELFF.

This clonotype was picked up a small number of times. The chain has TRBV6-2 or TRBV6-3 and TRBJ2-1; TRBD2 matches 9 bases. Trimming cost V 3 bases and J 7 bases; bases outside gene matches: 10. The CDR3 is 16 amino acids. Per the germline V gene, CDR1 is MNHEY and CDR2 is SVGEGT. The CDR3 spells CASSYRGLAKVNEQFF. The CDR3 DNA is TGTGCCAGCAGTTATAGGGGACTAGCAAAGGTAAATGAGCAGTTCTTC.

This clonotype was detected ten times or more. The chain is built from TRBV19 and TRBJ2-5; D may correspond to TRBD1 or TRBD2 (5 bases each). CDR3 length: 16 residues. Trimming removed 5 bases from V and 1 base from J, with 17 bases in between. Germline assignment: CDR1 LNHDA and CDR2 SQIVND (reference sequence). The CDR3 bases are TGTGCCAGTAGTTCTCCCGGGACCGCCACCCAAGAGACCCAGTACTTC. Translation: CASSSPGTATQETQYF. Based on the CDR3 plus reference TRBV19 and TRBJ2-5, the full variable domain is DGGITQSPKYLFRKEGQNVTLSCEQNLNHDAMYWYRQDPGQGLRLIYYSQIVNDFQKGDIAEGYSVSREKKESFPLTVTSAQKNPTAFYLCASSSPGTATQETQYFGPGTRLLVL.

The chain is built from TRBV7-2 and TRBJ1-1; D is perhaps TRBD1 (5 bases). V was clipped by 1 base and J by 4 bases, with 13 bases between them. Germline CDR1 SGHTA, CDR2 FQGNSA. CDR3 length equals 15 residues. CDR3 residues: CASSLDGRVGTEAFF. The CDR3 DNA follows: TGTGCCAGCAGCTTAGATGGCAGGGTGGGCACTGAAGCTTTCTTT.

This clonotype was observed at least ten times. The junction departs from the called germline gene at one end, perhaps through a read error. The chain joins TRBV12-3 or TRBV12-4 to TRBJ2-1; D ambiguous. The CDR3 runs 14 residues. The CDR3, as DNA: TGTGCCGGCAGCTATCCGCGGTTAGGTAATGAGCAGTTCTTC. Translating it yields CAGSYPRLGNEQFF.

This clonotype has just a few counts. This may stem from a read error, because a much larger clone lies one nucleotide away. The J gene is TRBJ1-2, the V gene TRBV20-1, with TRBD1 identical over 7 bases. Germline CDR1 and CDR2: DFQATT and SNEGSKA (reference sequence). The junction had 1 base not matched to a gene; V was cut back by 2 bases and J by 7 bases. The CDR3 extends over 11 amino acids. CDR3 sequence (DNA): TGCAGTGCTAGATACAGGGGTGGCTACACCTTC. This gives the protein CSARYRGGYTF.

The sample holds many counts of this clonotype. This chain connects TRBV20-1 to TRBJ1-5; the D gene is possibly TRBD1 (5 bases). Trimming shortened V by 1 base and J by 2 bases, and 9 bases separated the two germline ends. This CDR3 contains 14 residues. Germline V CDR1 and CDR2: DFQATT, SNEGSKA (reference sequence). CDR3 sequence (DNA): TGCAGTGCTAGAGCGGGGGGTGGCAATCAGCCCCAGCATTTT. Protein: CSARAGGGNQPQHF.

This clonotype was recorded at least ten times. The chain links TRBV5-1 to TRBJ2-1; TRBD1 aligns across 12 bases. The CDR3 is 13 amino acids. Germline lookup yields CDR1 SGHRS and CDR2 YFSETQ. J gave up 7 bases and V 7 bases, and 3 bases lay outside the gene matches. The CDR3 nucleotides are TGCGCCAGCCGGGACAGGGGGCTGAATGAGCAGTTCTTC. Its protein is CASRDRGLNEQFF.

This clonotype was recorded many times. The chain is built from TRBV13 and TRBJ1-4; 8 bases match TRBD1. This CDR3 is 16 amino acids long. Germline lookup yields CDR1 PRHDT and CDR2 FYEKMQ (reference sequence). J lost 6 bases, V lost 0 bases, and 6 bases had no gene match. In DNA, the CDR3 is TGTGCCAGCAGCTTAGGTACCGGACAGGGATATGAAAAACTGTTTTTT. Encoded protein: CASSLGTGQGYEKLFF. The full variable domain, in which reference TRBV13 and TRBJ1-4 provide the parts outside the CDR3, is AAGVIQSPRHLIKEKRETATLKCYPIPRHDTVYWYQQGPGQDPQFLISFYEKMQSDKGSIPDRFSAQQFSDYHSELNMSSLELGDSALYFCASSLGTGQGYEKLFFGSGTQLSVL.

Many counts were recorded for this clonotype. This chain connects TRBV27 to TRBJ1-6; 7 positions agree with TRBD1. Germline V gene sequence: CDR1 MNHEY, CDR2 SMNVEV (reference sequence). The CDR3 totals 14 residues. The ends lost 8 bases at V and 5 bases at J; junction bases unmatched: 6. The CDR3 sequence: CASGRGGNNSPLHF. CDR3 nucleotide sequence: TGTGCCAGCGGCAGGGGGGGAAATAATTCACCCCTCCACTTT.

This clonotype was seen a handful of times. The chain carries TRBV28 and TRBJ2-1; no clear D gene. CDR1 is MDHEN, CDR2 SYDVKM, per germline. V lost 6 bases to trimming and J lost 8 bases, with 14 bases between them. The CDR3 runs 13 residues. CDR3 region: CASSRTYGDEQFF. The CDR3 coding sequence is TGTGCCAGCAGCCGAACTTATGGTGATGAGCAGTTCTTC.

Details on this clonotype: Its ends do not fully match the called genes, so a read error is possible. This chain links TRBV11-3 with TRBJ1-4, with a tentative D call TRBD1 (6 bases). The CDR3 runs to 14 residues. The germline CDR1 and CDR2 sequences are SGHNT and YENEEA. The CDR3 sequence is CTSSLQGWAEKLFF. The CDR3 nucleotides are TGTACCAGCAGCTTACAGGGTTGGGCTGAAAAACTGTTTTTT.